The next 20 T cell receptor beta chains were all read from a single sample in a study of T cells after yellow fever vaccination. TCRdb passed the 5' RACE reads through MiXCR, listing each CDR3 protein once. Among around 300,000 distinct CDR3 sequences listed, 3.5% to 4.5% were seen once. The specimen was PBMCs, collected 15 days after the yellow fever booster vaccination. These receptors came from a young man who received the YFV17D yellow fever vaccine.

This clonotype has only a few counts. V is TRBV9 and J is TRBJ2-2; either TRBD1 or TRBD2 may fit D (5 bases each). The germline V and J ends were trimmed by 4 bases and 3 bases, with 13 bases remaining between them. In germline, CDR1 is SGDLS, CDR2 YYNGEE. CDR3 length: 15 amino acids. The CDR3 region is CASSPRDGYTGELFF. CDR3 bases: TGTGCCAGCAGCCCTAGGGACGGATACACCGGGGAGCTGTTTTTT.

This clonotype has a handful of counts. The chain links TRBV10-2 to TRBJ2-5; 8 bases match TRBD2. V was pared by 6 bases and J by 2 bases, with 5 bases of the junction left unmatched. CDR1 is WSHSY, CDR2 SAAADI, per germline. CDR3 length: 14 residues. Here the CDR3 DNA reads TGCGCCAGCAGCTCCGGGAGGGTACAAGAGACCCAGTACTTC. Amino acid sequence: CASSSGRVQETQYF.

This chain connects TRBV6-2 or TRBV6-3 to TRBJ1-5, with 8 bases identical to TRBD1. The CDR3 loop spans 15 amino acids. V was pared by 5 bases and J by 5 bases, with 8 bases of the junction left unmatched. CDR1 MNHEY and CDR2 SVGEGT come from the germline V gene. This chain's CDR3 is CASSGQGRLYQPQHF. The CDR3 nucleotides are TGTGCCAGCAGTGGACAGGGACGCCTGTATCAGCCCCAGCATTTT.

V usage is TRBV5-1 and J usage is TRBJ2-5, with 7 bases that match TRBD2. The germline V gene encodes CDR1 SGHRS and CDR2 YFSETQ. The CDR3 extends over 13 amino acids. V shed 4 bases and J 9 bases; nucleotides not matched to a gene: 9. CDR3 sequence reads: CASSPTGGRAQYF. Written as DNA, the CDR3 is TGCGCCAGCAGCCCAACGGGGGGACGGGCCCAGTACTTC.

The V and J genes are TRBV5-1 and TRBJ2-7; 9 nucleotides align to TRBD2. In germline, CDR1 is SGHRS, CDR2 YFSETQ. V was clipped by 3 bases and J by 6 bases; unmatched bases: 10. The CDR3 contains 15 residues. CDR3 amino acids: CASSSLGGGASEQYV. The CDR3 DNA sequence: TGCGCCAGCAGCTCCCTGGGCGGGGGGGCAAGCGAGCAGTACGTC.

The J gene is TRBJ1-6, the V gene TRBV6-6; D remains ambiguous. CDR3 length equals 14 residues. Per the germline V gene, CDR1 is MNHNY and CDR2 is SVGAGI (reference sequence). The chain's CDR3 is CGGGRSAYNSPLHF. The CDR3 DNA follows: TGTGGGGGAGGGAGGTCAGCCTATAATTCACCCCTCCACTTT.

The CDR3 sequence is CATSYGTGGYYEQYV. The DNA of the CDR3 is TGTGCCACCAGCTATGGGACAGGGGGATACTACGAGCAGTACGTC. The chain is built from TRBV15 and TRBJ2-7; 11 bases are shared with TRBD1. Germline values: CDR1 LNHNV, CDR2 YYDKDF (reference sequence). This CDR3 is 15 amino acids long. With 5 bases clipped from V and 3 bases from J, the junction kept 6 bases outside the gene matches.

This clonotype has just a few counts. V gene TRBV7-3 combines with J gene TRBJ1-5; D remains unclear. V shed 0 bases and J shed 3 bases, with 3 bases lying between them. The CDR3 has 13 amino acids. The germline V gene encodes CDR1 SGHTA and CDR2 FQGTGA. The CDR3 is CASSLTSNQPQHF. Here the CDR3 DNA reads TGTGCCAGCAGCTTAACATCCAATCAGCCCCAGCATTTT.

This CDR3 reads CASSLRGQGSSNQPQHF. The CDR3 DNA follows: TGTGCCAGCTCACTCCGGGGGCAGGGAAGCTCTAATCAGCCCCAGCATTTT. V is TRBV18 and J is TRBJ1-5; D might be TRBD1 (6 bases). The CDR3 loop spans 17 amino acids. Germline V lookup: CDR1 KGHSH, CDR2 LQKENI. Between the trimmed V and J ends, which lost 4 bases and 4 bases, there was a span of 20 bases.

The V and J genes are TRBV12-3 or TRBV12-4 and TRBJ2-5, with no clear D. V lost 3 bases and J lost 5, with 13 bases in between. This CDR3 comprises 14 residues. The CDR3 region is CASSFSRSVETQYF. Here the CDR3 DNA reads TGTGCCAGCAGTTTCTCGCGGTCCGTGGAGACCCAGTACTTC.

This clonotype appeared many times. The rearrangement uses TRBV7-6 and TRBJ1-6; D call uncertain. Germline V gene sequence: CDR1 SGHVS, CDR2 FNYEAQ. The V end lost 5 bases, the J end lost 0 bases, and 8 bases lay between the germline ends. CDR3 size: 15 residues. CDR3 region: CASSEQSSYNSPLHF. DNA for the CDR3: TGTGCCAGCAGCGAGCAAAGCTCCTATAATTCACCCCTCCACTTT.

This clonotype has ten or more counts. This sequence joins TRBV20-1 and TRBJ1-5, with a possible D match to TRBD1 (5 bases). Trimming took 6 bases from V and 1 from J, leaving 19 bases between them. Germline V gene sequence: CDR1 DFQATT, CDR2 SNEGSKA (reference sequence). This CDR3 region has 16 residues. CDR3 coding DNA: TGCAGTGCCCCATCCTCAGGAGGGGCAAGCAATCAGCCCCAGCATTTT. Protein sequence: CSAPSSGGASNQPQHF.

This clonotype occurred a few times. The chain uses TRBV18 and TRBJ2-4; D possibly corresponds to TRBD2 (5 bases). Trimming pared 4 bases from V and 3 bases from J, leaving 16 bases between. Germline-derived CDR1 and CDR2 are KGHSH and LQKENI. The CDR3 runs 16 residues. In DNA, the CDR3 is TGTGCCAGCTCACTGAAGGGAGCCGGGGACAAAAACATTCAGTACTTC. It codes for CASSLKGAGDKNIQYF.

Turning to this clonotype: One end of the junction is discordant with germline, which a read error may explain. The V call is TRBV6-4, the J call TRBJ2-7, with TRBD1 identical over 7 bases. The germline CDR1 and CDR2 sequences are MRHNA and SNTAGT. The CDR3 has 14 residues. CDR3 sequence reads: CASSQDRTSDEQYF. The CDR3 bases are TGTGCCAGCAGTCAGGACAGGACCTCCGACGAGCAGTACTTC.

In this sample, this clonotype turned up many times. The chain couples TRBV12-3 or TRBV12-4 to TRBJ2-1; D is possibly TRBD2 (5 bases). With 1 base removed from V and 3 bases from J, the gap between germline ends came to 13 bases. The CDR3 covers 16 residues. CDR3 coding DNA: TGTGCCAGCAGTTTAGGTCATTCCCGGGGCTACAATGAGCAGTTCTTC. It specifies CASSLGHSRGYNEQFF.

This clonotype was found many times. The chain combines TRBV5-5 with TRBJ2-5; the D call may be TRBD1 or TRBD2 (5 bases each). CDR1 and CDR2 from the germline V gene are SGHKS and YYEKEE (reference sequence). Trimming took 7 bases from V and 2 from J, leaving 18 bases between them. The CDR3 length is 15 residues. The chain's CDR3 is CASGVVSRGQETQYF. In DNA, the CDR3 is TGTGCCAGCGGCGTGGTGTCGAGGGGTCAAGAGACCCAGTACTTC.

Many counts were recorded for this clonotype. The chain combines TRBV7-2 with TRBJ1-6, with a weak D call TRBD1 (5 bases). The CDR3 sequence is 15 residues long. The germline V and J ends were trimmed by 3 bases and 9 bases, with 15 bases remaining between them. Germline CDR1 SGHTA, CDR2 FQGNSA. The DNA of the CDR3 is TGTGCCAGCAGCTTTGCCCCCTCTCAGGGTTCACCCCTCCACTTT. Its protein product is CASSFAPSQGSPLHF.

The CDR3 region has the DNA TGTGCCAGCAGTGGGCCCGAAGAGTTCTTC. Translating it yields CASSGPEEFF. This chain joins TRBV12-3 or TRBV12-4 and TRBJ2-1; the D is unclear. This CDR3 region has 10 residues. Trimming pared 5 bases from V and 14 bases from J, leaving 10 bases between.

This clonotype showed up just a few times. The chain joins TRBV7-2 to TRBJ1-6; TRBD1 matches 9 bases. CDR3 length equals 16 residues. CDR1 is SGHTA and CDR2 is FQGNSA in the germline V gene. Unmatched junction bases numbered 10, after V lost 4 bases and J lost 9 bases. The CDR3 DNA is TGTGCCAGCAGCTACCCACCGGGACAGGGTGGTTCACCCCTCCACTTT. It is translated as CASSYPPGQGGSPLHF.

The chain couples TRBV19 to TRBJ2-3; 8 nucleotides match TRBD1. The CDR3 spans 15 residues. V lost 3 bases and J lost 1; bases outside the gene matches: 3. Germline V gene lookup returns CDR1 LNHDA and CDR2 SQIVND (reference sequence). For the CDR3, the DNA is TGTGCCAGTAGTATCGACAGGGGTCGCACAGATACGCAGTATTTT. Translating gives CASSIDRGRTDTQYF.